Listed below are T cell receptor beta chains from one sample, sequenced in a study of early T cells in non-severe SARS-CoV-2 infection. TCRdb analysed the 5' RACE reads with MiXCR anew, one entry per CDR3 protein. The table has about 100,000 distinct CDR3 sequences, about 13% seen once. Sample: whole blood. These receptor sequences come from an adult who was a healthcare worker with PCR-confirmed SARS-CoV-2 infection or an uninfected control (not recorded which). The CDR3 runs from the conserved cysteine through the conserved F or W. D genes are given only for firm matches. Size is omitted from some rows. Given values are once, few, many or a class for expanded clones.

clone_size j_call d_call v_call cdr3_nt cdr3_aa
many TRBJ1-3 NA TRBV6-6 TGTGCCACCGAGGACGGGCCGGGAGTTGGAAACACCATATATTTT CATEDGPGVGNTIYF
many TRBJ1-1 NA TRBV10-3 TGTGCCATCAGTGTTCTGGGTTCGGACACTGAAGCTTTCTTT CAISVLGSDTEAFF
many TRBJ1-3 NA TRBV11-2 TGTGCCAGCAGCTTAGAACCCGGACCAAGCTCTGGAAACACCATATATTTT CASSLEPGPSSGNTIYF
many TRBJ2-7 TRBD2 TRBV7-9 TGTGCCAGCAGCGAGACGGTGCGGGGGGCTCCGTCCGAGCAGTACTTC CASSETVRGAPSEQYF
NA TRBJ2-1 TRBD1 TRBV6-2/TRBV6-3 TGTGCCAGCGGACGGGACAGGGGTTATGAGCAGTTCTTC CASGRDRGYEQFF
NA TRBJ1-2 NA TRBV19 TGTGCCAGTAGTATGGGGGTTGGGAGCTATGGCTACACCTTC CASSMGVGSYGYTF
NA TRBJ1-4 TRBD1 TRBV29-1 TGCAGCGTTGAATATGGAGGGGACAGGGGGCAAGGAAAACTGTTTTTT CSVEYGGDRGQGKLFF
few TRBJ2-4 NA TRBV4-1 TGCGCCAGCAGCCACCCAGGAACACCAAACATTCAGTACTTC CASSHPGTPNIQYF
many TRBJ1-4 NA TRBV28 TGTGCCAGCAGCCCTTTGGGGGTCGGGGAGGAAAAACTGTTTTTT CASSPLGVGEEKLFF
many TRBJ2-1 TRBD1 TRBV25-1 TGTGCCAGCAGTCCCTTAGGGGGCGAGACTTCGCCGTTCTTC CASSPLGGETSPFF
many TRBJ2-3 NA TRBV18 TGTGCCAGCTCACCTAAGGGGGTTACAGACACAGATACGCAGTATTTT CASSPKGVTDTDTQYF
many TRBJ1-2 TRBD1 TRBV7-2 TGTGCCAGCATCCCACGGACAGGGGAGATTTATGGCTACACCTTC CASIPRTGEIYGYTF
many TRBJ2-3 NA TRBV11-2 TGTGCCAGCAGCGCACGGACAGGGACTACGATAGATACGCAGTATTTT CASSARTGTTIDTQYF
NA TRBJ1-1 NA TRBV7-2 TGTGCCAGCAGCCCCATCCGGTACACTGAAGCTTTCTTT CASSPIRYTEAFF
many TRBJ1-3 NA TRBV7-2 TGTGCCAGCACCCTAGGCCGGGGGACAGGAAACACCATATATTTT CASTLGRGTGNTIYF
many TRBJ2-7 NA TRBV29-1 TGCAGCGGCCGGGACTCCCGATCCTACGAGCAGTACTTC CSGRDSRSYEQYF
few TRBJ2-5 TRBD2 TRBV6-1 TGTGCCAGCAGTGCAGGGACTAGCGGGGGGAAGACCCAGTACTTC CASSAGTSGGKTQYF
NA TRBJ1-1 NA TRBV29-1 TGCAGCGTACGACTGGAGAACACTGAAGCTTTCTTT CSVRLENTEAFF
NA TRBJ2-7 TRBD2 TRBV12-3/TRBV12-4 TGTGCCAGCAGCCCCCTGCGGGGGGCGGACGAGCAGTACTTC CASSPLRGADEQYF
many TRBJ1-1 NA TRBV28 TGTGCCAGCAGTTTCGGACGGAGCACTGAAGCTTTCTTT CASSFGRSTEAFF
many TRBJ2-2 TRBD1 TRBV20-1 TGCAGTGCTAGATTGCCGACAGGGAAGTTCCTAGTTACCGGGGAGCTGTTTTTT CSARLPTGKFLVTGELFF
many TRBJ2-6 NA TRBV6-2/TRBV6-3 TGTGCCAGCAGTTACGGGGAACCCTCGGGGGCCAACGTCCTGACTTTC CASSYGEPSGANVLTF
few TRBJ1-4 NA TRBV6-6 TGTGCCAGCAGGGTGTTAGGTAAAAAACTGTTTTTT CASRVLGKKLFF
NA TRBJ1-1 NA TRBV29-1 TGCAGCGGACACATGGATCACACTGAAGCTTTCTTT CSGHMDHTEAFF
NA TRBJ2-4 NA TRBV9 TGTGCCAGCAGCGTCACGACAGGAGCCAAAAACATTCAGTACTTC CASSVTTGAKNIQYF